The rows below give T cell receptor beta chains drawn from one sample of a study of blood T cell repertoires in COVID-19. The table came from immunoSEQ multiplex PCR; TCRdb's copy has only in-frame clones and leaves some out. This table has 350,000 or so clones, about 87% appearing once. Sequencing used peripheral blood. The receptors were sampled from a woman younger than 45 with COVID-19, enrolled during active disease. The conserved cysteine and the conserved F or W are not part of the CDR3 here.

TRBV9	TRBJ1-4	ASSAPDSFNEKLF
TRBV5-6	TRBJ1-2	ASSPTGDYGYT
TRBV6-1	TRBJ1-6	ASSGSRGSSTYNSPLH
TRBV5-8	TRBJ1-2	ASSGGQQAYGYT
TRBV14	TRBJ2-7	ASSPGQLYPYEQY
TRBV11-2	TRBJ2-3	ASSSDRADTQY
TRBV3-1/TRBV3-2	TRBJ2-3	ASSPRGTDTQY
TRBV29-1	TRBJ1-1	SVETQGWGAF
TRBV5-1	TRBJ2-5	ASSLAGTGDPQETQY
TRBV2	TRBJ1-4	ASRPGLSEKLF
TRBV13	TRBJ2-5	ASLRHPQETQY
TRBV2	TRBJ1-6	ASSDSTVRSPLH
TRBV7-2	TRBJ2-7	ASSPRDWGGEQY
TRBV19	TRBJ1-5	ASSRGLSQPQH
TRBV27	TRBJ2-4	ASSLNGGAQGIQY
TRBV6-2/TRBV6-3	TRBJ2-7	ASSYTERDFMGEQY
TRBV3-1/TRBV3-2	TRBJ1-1	ASSQGGDLNTEAF
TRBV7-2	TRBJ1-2	ASSLGRGLDYGYT
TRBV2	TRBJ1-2	ASSSSGTGYTT
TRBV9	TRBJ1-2	ASSDRGKGPWDGYT
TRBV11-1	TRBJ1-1	ASSLGVGGTVEAF
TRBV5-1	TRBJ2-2	ASSPFPRGTGELF
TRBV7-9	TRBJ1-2	ASSPPRGAGGYT
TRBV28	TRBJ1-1	ASSLIRGTEAF
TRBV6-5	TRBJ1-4	ASSSTGLDEKLF
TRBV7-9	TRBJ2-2	ASRPPRGRVDTGELF
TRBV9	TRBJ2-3	ASSYRTDTQY
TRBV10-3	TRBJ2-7	AISEFTSGGFAEQY
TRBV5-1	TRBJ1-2	ASSVGGANYGYT
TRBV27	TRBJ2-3	ASSSSFRGALSDTQY
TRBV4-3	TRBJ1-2	ASSQEFETLYGYT
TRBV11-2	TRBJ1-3	ASSLDPSSGNTIY
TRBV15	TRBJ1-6	ATSRDRAPGNSPLH
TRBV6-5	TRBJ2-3	ASTPWRGRDTQY
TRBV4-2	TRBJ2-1	ASSHVSGGSYNEQF
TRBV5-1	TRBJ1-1	ASSLGDTEAF
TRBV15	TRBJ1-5	ATREGANQPQH
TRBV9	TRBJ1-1	ASSVGQGTRNTEAF
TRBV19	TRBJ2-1	ASSPWTGSYNEQF
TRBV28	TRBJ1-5	ASTTKYMGAGSNQPQH
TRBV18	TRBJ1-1	ASSLSGNTEAF